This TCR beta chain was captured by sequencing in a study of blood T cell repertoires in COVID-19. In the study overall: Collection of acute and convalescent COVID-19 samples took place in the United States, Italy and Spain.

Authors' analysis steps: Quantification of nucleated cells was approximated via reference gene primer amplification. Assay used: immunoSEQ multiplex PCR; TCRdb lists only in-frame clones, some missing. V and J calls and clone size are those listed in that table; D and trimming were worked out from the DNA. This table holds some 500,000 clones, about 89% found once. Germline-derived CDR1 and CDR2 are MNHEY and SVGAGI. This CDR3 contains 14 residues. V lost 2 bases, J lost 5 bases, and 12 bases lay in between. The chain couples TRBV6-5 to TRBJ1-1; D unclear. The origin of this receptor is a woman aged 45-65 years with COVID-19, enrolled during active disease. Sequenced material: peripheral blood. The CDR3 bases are TGTGCCAGCAGTTACAACTTTGAGAGGACTGAAGCTTTCTTT. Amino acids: CASSYNFERTEAFF.